This T cell receptor (beta chain) is drawn from a study of OX40 agonist ivuxolimab in advanced cancers. Regarding the study in general: The costimulatory receptor OX40 (CD134) was targeted by ivuxolimab, a fully human IgG2 agonistic monoclonal antibody. Three dose-escalation patients achieved partial responses, one with hepatocellular carcinoma and two with cutaneous melanoma. The dose-escalation cohort was 82.7% male with a mean age of about 60 years, ranging from about 23 to 85. The paper covers the monotherapy dose-escalation part of the phase I ivuxolimab trial, which included N of about 51 patients. Prior anti-PD-1, anti-PD-L1 or anti-CTLA-4 therapy was permitted, and 40% of dose-escalation patients had received checkpoint inhibitors. Of the 50 or so patients in dose escalation, 19 had hepatocellular carcinoma, around 15 had melanoma, 9 had renal cell carcinoma and 9 had head and neck cancer. Intravenous ivuxolimab was administered to patients every 2 weeks at six dose levels: 0.01, 0.1, 0.3, 1.5, 3 and 10 mg/kg. Peripheral TCRbeta sequencing aimed to test whether ivuxolimab altered TCR sequence diversity and caused clonal T-cell expansion.

The trial excluded patients who had a history of autoimmune disease or were on systemic immunosuppression. Peripheral blood for TCR sequencing was collected from all dose cohorts at baseline, on cycle 4 day 1, and on cycle 7 day 1. The samples were drawn from a first-in-human, open-label, multicenter phase I dose-escalation trial of ivuxolimab. Adults with locally advanced or metastatic melanoma, renal cell, hepatocellular, or head and neck squamous cell carcinoma were enrolled in the trial. Before TCR sequencing, CD4+ and CD8+ T cells were separately sorted from peripheral blood. For sequencing of the TCRbeta CDR3 region, genomic DNA was extracted from the sorted cells. The immunoSEQ Assay was used to sequence the TCRbeta CDR3 regions. As stored in TCRdb, this immuneACCESS dataset retains in-frame rearrangements with V and J assigned. A fraction of the clones does not appear; measured against another copy, unresolved V genes explain less than half of the discrepancy, and the remainder lacks a known reason. The sample table records more than 65,000 clones; more than 70% of these occur just once. Approximately 0.67% of the sample comes from the top ten.

As for this clone: The antigen it binds to is not known. Nothing much larger sits one base from this clone, and base qualities are not available.

V sheds 4 bases and J sheds 6 bases, leaving 11 bases between their ends. CDR3 length: 12 amino acids, cysteine to phenylalanine. The DNA shown is the 36-base CDR3, in frame from base 1. CDR1 SQVTM and CDR2 ANQGSEA are derived from the germline V gene. Summary of the overall study and its limitations: On average, CD8+ T cells showed more expanded clones than CD4+ T cells after ivuxolimab. Which antigens the clonally expanded peripheral T cells were specific for was not determined. Partial responders in the 0.1-3.0 mg/kg groups had among the lowest normalized peripheral clonal expansion, especially among CD8+ T cells. At doses of 0.1 to 3.0 mg/kg, clonal expansion of both CD4+ and CD8+ blood T cells was observed from baseline to week 6. Low levels of normalized T-cell clonal expansion were also seen in some patients who did not respond.

Recombination joined TRBV29-1 with TRBJ2-3; the D gene is not confidently resolved. The material was CD4+ or CD8+ T cells sorted from blood, obtained in a trial of the OX40 agonist ivuxolimab. This TCR was sampled from an adult with an advanced solid tumor such as melanoma, head and neck, liver or kidney cancer. The DNA sequence follows: TGCAGCGTTGTGGAGAACCTGGATACGCAGTATTTT. Its protein reads: CSVVENLDTQYF.